This TCR beta chain stems from a study of T-cell memory formation after mild COVID-19. Study-level results: The authors did not confirm SARS-CoV-2 specificity of second-wave clones peaking day 37.

TCRdb reprocessed the 5' RACE reads via MiXCR and lists one record per CDR3 protein. The table shows approximately 150,000 distinct CDR3 sequences, with under 15% occurring only once. In the case of this clonotype: Its cognate antigen is unknown.

Sequenced material: PBMCs or a T cell subset sorted from them (not recorded which). The receptor comes from a man in his late teens or twenties who had mild COVID-19 (a few samples of this study predate the infection). Cell type and time point are not known.

The CDR3 DNA reads TGTGCCAGCAGCTTGGGGACAACCGGGAACATTCAGTACTTC. It translates to CASSLGTTGNIQYF. V and J are TRBV5-6 and TRBJ2-4; D possibly corresponds to TRBD1 (5 bases). This CDR3 region has 14 residues. The V end was cut by 0 bases, the J end by 7 bases, with 11 bases between. The germline V gene encodes CDR1 SGHDT and CDR2 YYEEEE.